This T cell receptor (beta chain) was observed in a study of human T cells and chemical hapten exposure. The wider study: The study enrolled mostly female patients with alopecia areata, totalis or universalis.

Study-wide points: TCRs exceeding a frequency of 1 in 1000 stayed unchanged under DPC sensitization.

V lost 5 bases, J lost 8 bases, and 15 bases lay in between. Looked up from germline, CDR1 is SGHDT and CDR2 is YYEEEE. The CDR3 is made up of 13 amino acids. In this sample, this clonotype turned up a few times. The antigen is not known. TCRdb reprocessed the RACE reads via MiXCR and lists one record per CDR3 protein. The repertoire holds 75,000 to 95,000 distinct CDR3 sequences, with about 10% as singletons. The time point denotes: patch test 1, 2 weeks after DPC sensitization. Treatment described: therapeutic diphenylcyclopropenone sensitization with weekly scalp DPC. Phlebotomy was performed prior to application of every patch test. Extraction of total RNA was performed on unfractionated whole blood.

This TCR derives from a woman aged 60 to 75 with alopecia areata. Some clones in this sample may be carry-over from other donors' samples. The specimen comprised whole blood, sampled in connection with sensitization to the hapten diphenylcyclopropenone (DPC). The chain uses TRBV5-6 and TRBJ2-3; perhaps TRBD1 as D (6 bases). This CDR3 reads CASSQGQGTTQYF. The CDR3 DNA follows: TGTGCCAGCAGTCAGGGGCAGGGGACTACGCAGTATTTT.